The present T cell receptor (beta chain) was sequenced within a study of graft-versus-host responses after intestinal transplantation. About the research overall: Anti-thymocyte globulin induction preceded around 3 years of tacrolimus and steroid maintenance in all recipients.

Notes on this clone: The antigen is not known.

Study findings and constraints: The recipient marrow held GvH clones, and some of them showed up first in ileum or blood. An association linked early post-transplant HvG declines with peak circulating GvH clone levels. High graft-versus-host to host-versus-graft T cell clonal ratios marked allografts of patients with graft-donor macrochimerism.

The V end lost 0 bases, the J end lost 0 bases, and 7 bases lay between the germline ends. This CDR3 has 15 amino acids. From germline, CDR1 is SGHNT and CDR2 YENEEA. The table came from immunoSEQ multiplex PCR; TCRdb's copy has only in-frame clones and leaves some out. This sample has approximately 97,000 clones, with just under 95% found just once. The sample in question was unstimulated CD8+ T cells sorted from spleen or lymph node cells, obtained before transplant. This chain links TRBV11-3 with TRBJ2-3, with a tentative D call TRBD1 (5 bases). The sequence was collected from a human donor who was the organ donor for an intestinal transplant. CDR3 bases: TGTGCCAGCAGCTTAGATCCAGGGAGCACAGATACGCAGTATTTT. Translated, it gives CASSLDPGSTDTQYF.